The sequence of this TCR beta chain was determined in a study of graft-versus-host responses after intestinal transplantation. Study summary: Every recipient had anti-thymocyte globulin induction and approximately 3 years of tacrolimus plus steroids. Study observations and caveats: There were GvH clones found in recipient marrow, and some of them appeared first in ileum or blood.

The germline CDR1 and CDR2 sequences are LNHDA and SQIVND (reference sequence). This CDR3 is 13 amino acids long. V gave up 3 bases and J gave up 7 bases, with 12 bases separating them. Measured with immunoSEQ multiplex PCR; TCRdb has only the in-frame clones, and not every one. This sample has roughly 10,000 clones, with roughly 30% found just once. Investigators plated approximately 200,000 CFSE-labeled responder cells together with approximately 200,000 irradiated stimulator cells labeled with violet dye. The sequence was collected from a human patient who was an organ donor for intestinal transplantation. Sample: alloreactive CD4+ T cells from a mixed lymphocyte reaction culture, taken before transplantation. Subset denoted: CFSE-low proliferating T cells sorted from roughly six-day pre-transplant mixed lymphocyte reaction (GvH or HvG direction). The chain employs TRBV19 and TRBJ1-1; D possibly corresponds to TRBD1 (6 bases). CDR3: CASSIRLGGEAFF. The DNA of the CDR3 is TGTGCCAGTAGTATTCGTTTAGGGGGTGAAGCTTTCTTT.